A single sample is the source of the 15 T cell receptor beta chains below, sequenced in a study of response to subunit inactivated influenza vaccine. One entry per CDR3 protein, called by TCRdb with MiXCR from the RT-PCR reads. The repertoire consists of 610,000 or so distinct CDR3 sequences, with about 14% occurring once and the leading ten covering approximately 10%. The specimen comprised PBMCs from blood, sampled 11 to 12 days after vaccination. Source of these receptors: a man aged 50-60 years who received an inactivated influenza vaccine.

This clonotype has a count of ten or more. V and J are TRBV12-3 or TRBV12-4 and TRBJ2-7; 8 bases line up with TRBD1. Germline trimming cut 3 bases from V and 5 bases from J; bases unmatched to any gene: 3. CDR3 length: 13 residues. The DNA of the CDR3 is TGTGCCAGCAGTTTGCAGGGGGCACACGAGCAGTACTTC. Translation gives CASSLQGAHEQYF.

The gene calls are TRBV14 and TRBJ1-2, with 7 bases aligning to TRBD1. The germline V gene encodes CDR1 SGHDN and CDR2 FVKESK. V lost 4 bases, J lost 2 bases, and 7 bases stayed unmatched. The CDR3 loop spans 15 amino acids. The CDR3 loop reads CASSPRQGPNYGYTF. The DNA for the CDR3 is TGTGCCAGCAGCCCTAGACAGGGTCCGAACTATGGCTACACCTTC.

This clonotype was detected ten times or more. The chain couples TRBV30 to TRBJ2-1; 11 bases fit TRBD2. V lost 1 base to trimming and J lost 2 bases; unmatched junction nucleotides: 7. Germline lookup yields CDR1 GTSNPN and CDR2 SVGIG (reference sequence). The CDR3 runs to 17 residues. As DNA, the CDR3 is TGTGCCTGGAGTGGTGGTAGCGGGGGGGCGGCCTACAATGAGCAGTTCTTC. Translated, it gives CAWSGGSGGAAYNEQFF.

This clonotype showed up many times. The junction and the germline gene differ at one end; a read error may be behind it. The DNA of the CDR3 is TGCAGTGCAAGAGACGGGACCAGAAGCGTTTACGAGCAGTACTTC. This encodes CSARDGTRSVYEQYF. The chain uses TRBV20-1 and TRBJ2-7; D could derive from TRBD1 or TRBD2 (5 bases each). The CDR3 has 15 amino acids. CDR1 and CDR2 from the germline V gene are DFQATT and SNEGSKA (reference sequence).

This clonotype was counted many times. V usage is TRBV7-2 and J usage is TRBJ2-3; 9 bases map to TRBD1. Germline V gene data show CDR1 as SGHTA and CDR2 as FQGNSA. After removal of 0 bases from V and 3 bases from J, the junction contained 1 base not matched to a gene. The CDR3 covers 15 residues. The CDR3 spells CASSLAGQGTDTQYF. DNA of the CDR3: TGTGCCAGCAGCTTAGCGGGACAGGGAACAGATACGCAGTATTTT.

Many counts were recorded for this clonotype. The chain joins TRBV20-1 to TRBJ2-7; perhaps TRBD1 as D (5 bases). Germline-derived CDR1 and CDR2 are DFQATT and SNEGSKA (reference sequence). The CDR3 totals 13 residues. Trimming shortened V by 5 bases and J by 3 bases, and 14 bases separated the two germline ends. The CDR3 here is CSAGALGSYEQYF. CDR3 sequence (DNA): TGCAGTGCTGGGGCCTTGGGAAGCTACGAGCAGTACTTC.

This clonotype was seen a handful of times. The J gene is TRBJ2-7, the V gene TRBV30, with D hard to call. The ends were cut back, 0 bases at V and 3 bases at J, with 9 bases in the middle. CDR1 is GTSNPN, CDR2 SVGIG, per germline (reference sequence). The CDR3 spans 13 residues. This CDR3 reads CAWSVGRRYEQYF. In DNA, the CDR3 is TGTGCCTGGAGTGTAGGCAGGCGCTACGAGCAGTACTTC.

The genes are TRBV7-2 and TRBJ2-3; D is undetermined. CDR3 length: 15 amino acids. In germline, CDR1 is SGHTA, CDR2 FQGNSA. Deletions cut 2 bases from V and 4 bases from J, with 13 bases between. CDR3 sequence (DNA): TGTGCCAGCAGCTTACCGGGCTCTCTTTCAGATACGCAGTATTTT. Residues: CASSLPGSLSDTQYF.

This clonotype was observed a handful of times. As DNA, the CDR3 is TGCAGTGCTTTTCCGACAGGGATAACAGATACGCAGTATTTT. Amino acids: CSAFPTGITDTQYF. The chain couples TRBV20-1 to TRBJ2-3, with 7 bases that match TRBD1. The CDR3 extends over 14 amino acids. CDR1 DFQATT and CDR2 SNEGSKA come from the germline V gene (reference sequence). The J segment lost 3 bases and the V segment lost 5 bases, leaving 8 bases of the junction unmatched.

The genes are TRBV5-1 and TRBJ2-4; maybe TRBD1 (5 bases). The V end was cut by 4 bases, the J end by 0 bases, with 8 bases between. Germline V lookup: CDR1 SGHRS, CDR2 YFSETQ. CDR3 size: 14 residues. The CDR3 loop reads CASSVDTAKNIQYF. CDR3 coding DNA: TGCGCCAGCAGCGTGGACACAGCCAAAAACATTCAGTACTTC.

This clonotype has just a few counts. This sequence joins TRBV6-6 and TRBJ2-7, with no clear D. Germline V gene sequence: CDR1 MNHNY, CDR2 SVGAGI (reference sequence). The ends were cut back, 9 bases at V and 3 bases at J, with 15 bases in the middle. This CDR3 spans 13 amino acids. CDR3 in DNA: TGTGCCAGTACCCCCCCCGATAGCTACGAGCAGTACTTC. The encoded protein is CASTPPDSYEQYF.

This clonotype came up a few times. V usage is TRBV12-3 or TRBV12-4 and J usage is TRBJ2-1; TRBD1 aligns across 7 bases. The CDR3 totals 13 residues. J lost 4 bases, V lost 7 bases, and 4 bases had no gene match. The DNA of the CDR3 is TGTGCCAGCACCTGGGACAGATACAATGAGCAGTTCTTC. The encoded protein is CASTWDRYNEQFF.

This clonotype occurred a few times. The CDR3 nucleotides are TGTGCCAGCAGCCTGACTGGGGATATGCTAGCCAAAAACATTCAGTACTTC. Protein sequence: CASSLTGDMLAKNIQYF. The rearrangement links TRBV11-2 to TRBJ2-4, with unresolved D. The ends were cut back, 5 bases at V and 0 bases at J, with 17 bases in the middle. The CDR3 is 17 amino acids. Germline values: CDR1 SGHAT, CDR2 FQNNGV.

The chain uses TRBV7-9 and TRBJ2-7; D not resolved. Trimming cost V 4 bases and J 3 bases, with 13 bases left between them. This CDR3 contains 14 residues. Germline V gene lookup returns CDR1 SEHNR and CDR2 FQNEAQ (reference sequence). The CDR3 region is CASSSGPAGYEQYF. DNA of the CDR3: TGTGCCAGCAGCTCCGGCCCCGCCGGCTACGAGCAGTACTTC.

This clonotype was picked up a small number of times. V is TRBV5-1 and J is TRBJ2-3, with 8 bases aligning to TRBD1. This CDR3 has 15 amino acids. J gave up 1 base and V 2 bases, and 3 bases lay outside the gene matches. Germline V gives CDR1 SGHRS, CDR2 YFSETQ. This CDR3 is CASSLATGGTDTQYF. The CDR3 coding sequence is TGCGCCAGCAGCTTAGCGACAGGGGGCACAGATACGCAGTATTTT.